This T cell receptor beta chain was documented in a study of spatial heterogeneity in lung cancer. Study-wide context: The study observed each unique TCR and UMI combination more than ten times on average in raw reads.

CDR1 SGHTA and CDR2 FQGNSA come from the germline V gene. The CDR3 is 14 residues long. The J segment lost 7 bases and the V segment lost 2 bases, leaving 6 bases of the junction unmatched. This clonotype was observed a handful of times. Unique molecular identifiers tagged every individual TCR cDNA molecule. From the 5' RACE reads, TCRdb called clonotypes with MiXCR, one entry per CDR3 protein. This table holds 60,000 or so distinct CDR3 sequences, roughly 6.4% found once. The time point was: sample taken at primary tumor resection. Untreated early-stage non-small cell lung cancer patients, 72 in total, were the donors. No cell sorting; template was whole RNA from tumor, lung tissue or PBMC.

Here the sequenced sample was PBMCs, taken at surgery. The source of this sequence is a female donor with early-stage non-small cell lung cancer. The chain uses TRBV7-2 and TRBJ1-2, with 8 bases lining up with TRBD1. Here the CDR3 DNA reads TGTGCCAGCAGCTTACAGGGGGCTTACAGTGGCTACACCTTC. Amino acid sequence: CASSLQGAYSGYTF.